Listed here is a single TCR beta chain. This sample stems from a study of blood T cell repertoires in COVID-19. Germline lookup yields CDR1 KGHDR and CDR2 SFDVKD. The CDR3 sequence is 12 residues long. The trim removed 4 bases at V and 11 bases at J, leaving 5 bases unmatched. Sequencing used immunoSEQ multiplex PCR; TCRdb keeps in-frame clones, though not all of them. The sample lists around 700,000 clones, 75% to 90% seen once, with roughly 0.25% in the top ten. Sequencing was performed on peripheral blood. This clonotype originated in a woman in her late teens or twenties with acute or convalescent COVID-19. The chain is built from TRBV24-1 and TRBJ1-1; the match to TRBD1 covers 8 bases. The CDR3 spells CATSDRDRRAFF. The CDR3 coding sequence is TGTGCCACCAGTGACCGGGACAGGAGGGCTTTCTTT.